This T cell receptor (beta chain) was captured in a study of T cell repertoires in aging, cancer and after chemotherapy. TCR beta rearrangements were amplified from peripheral blood genomic DNA. TRB rearrangements spanning V, D and J were amplified using mixed TRB-A/B primers. MiXCR, applied by TCRdb to the multiplex PCR reads, yields one record per CDR3 protein. The table shows approximately 2,000 distinct CDR3 sequences, with around 20% occurring only once. By share, this clonotype ranks as medium-sized (0.01 to 0.1%). The germline V gene has CDR1 DFQATT and CDR2 SNEGSKA (reference sequence). This CDR3 has 15 amino acids. Trimming removed 0 bases from V and 5 bases from J, with 17 bases in between.

The chain is built from TRBV20-1 and TRBJ2-7; D tentatively reads TRBD1 or TRBD2 (6 bases each). This TCR came from a human donor with a solid tumor. The source material was blood. The CDR3: CSARDRGTLAHEQYF. In DNA form, the CDR3 reads TGCAGTGCTAGAGATAGGGGGACTTTGGCCCACGAGCAGTACTTC.